This note documents a single T cell receptor beta chain sequence. Its antigen is still unknown. The data originate from a study of cytomegalovirus exposure and HLA in healthy donors (dated by TCRdb to 2016 to 2017). About the full investigation: According to an earlier analysis of several hundred of the donors, some 170 million T cells yielded over 100 million unique TCR beta sequences and about 300 Gb of sequence data. On average, approximately 250,000 unique TCR beta nucleotide sequences were sequenced per donor among about 400 genotyped donors of the cohort, with around 19% of those sequences being non-productive. In addition to the first cohort of 666 subjects, a separate validation cohort of 120 different subjects was used. Of the roughly 400 genotyped donors, over 65% fell in the genetic ancestry cluster associated with self-reported Caucasian donors. Donor age, sex, ethnicity and CMV serostatus were compiled alongside the repertoire data. HLA typing included class I and class II loci at four-digit resolution. All discovery cohort repertoires had been generated on a single sequencing platform. The later analysis used no new phenotypic data to find candidate immune exposures, relying instead on TCR beta sequences and their occurrence across donors. To predict cytomegalovirus infection status, the study brought together high-throughput TCR immunosequencing, statistical association of individual TCRs with disease status, and machine learning. A later analysis re-analyzed previously published TCR beta repertoires from 650 to 800 donors and added high-resolution HLA genotyping to study TCR occurrence patterns. Roughly 300 gigabases of sequencing data and tens of millions of unique TCR sequences were included in an early release covering about 620 HLA-typed donors. Genome-wide SNP genotypes for about 55% of the 666 donors were used in a later genetic analysis, which treated that subset as a discovery cohort. An earlier analysis of around 640 of the donors used high-throughput TCR beta sequencing to judge whether each TCR beta V gene segment behaved as functional or pseudogenic. The study was designed to test whether signatures of past pathogen exposure could be identified by cataloging public T cell receptors. Typing coverage varied by locus: about 620-640 donors for A, B, C, DRB1 and DQB1; 522 for DQA1; about 590 for DPA1; 450 to 480 for DPB1. Using immunosequencing, the study profiled T cell repertoires from 550 to 750 subjects and related those repertoires to cytomegalovirus serostatus. Because of strong linkage in the cohort, a few DR-DQ haplotypes were treated as single units for association and clustering. Summary of the overall study and its limitations: In vitro tests confirmed that three of the cytomegalovirus-associated TCR beta chains recognize cytomegalovirus antigens. A cluster of highly shared sequence variants was judged likely to represent a technical artifact of the sequencing pipeline. The presence/absence analyses assumed that sequencing depth was roughly uniform across donors, and that assumption may not be true. According to the authors, the approach could potentially be generalized to other disease states and immunological phenotypes. A later analysis found that most CMV-associated TCR beta chains appeared HLA-restricted, with HLA associations seemingly driven largely by CMV exposure. In an earlier analysis of over 550 of the donors, most TCR beta V segments were observed in productive rearrangements about 87% or about 30% of the time, broadly matching IMGT annotations. In a later analysis, some 17,000 TCR beta sequences were associated with specific HLA alleles at a false discovery rate of 0.05. Because HLA typing was missing for some donors at each locus, association tests included only the typed subset. A further reported finding was that TCR beta sequences accurately predicted the HLA-A and HLA-B alleles for most subjects in the first cohort. In a later analysis, the rate of TCR association differed among HLA loci, with DRB1 alleles having the most associated TCRs and HLA-C alleles having the fewest. A total of about 180 TCR beta chains were listed by the study as associated with cytomegalovirus. For the cohort, immune exposure information was limited to CMV serostatus. In this cohort, only TCR beta chains were sequenced, and detectable features were limited by the absence of alpha or paired-chain data. V-gene and J-gene trimming of TCR beta chains was associated with a missense DCLRE1C variant in a later genetic analysis, and the association was replicated in an independent cohort. Strong co-occurrence of HLA alleles, especially DR and DQ, made assigning TCR associations to individual alleles difficult. Some IMGT-functional V segments, including TRBV6-2 and TRBV6-3, could not be told apart with the 87-base-pair reads, so those segments were excluded. Correlated functional status among segregating V segments might reflect linkage disequilibrium, but an unknown experimental factor could not be ruled out. In a later analysis, several top co-occurrence clusters were reported to appear linked to parvovirus B19, influenza, CMV and Epstein-Barr virus. The classifier was reported to diagnose cytomegalovirus status with high specificity and sensitivity in both the original and validation cohorts. Compared with the approximately 700-donor mean, donors in an Asian-associated ancestry cluster had fewer N-insertions in productive TCRs, according to a later genetic analysis. In a later analysis, HLA-associated TCR beta chains showed more clonal expansion and lower generation probabilities than non-associated chains that were equally common. Some 15 rarely observed V segments, including chromosome 9 orphons, were excluded from the earlier analysis of a few hundred of the donors because counts were too low. Most TCR sequences were seen in very few donors, while some public TCRs were found in many individuals.

Sequences KGHSH (CDR1) and LQKENI (CDR2) are obtained from the germline V gene. There are 14 amino acids in the CDR3, from cysteine to phenylalanine inclusive. Left in the record is the CDR3 DNA by itself, 42 bases read in frame from the first base. V is trimmed back by 3 bases and J by 7 bases, and the junction contains 7 bases that no gene match accounts for. To prepare the library, the immunoSEQ multiplex PCR assay was applied. For the multiplex PCR, a mixture combining 60 forward primers for TCR Vbeta segments and 13 reverse primers for TCR Jbeta segments was used. Amplification of the CDR3 region of rearranged TCR beta genes was performed with a multiplex PCR assay on genomic DNA. The amplified TCR beta libraries were sequenced on the Illumina HiSeq System as 87-base-pair reads. The published analysis was carried out like this. A later analysis tallied 75 million to 95 million unique TCR beta chains across the approximately 670 repertoires, and 10 million to 11 million of those chains were shared by two or more donors. A nearest-neighbor algorithm error-corrected the raw reads and collapsed the reads into unique sequences, merging closely related sequences to remove PCR and sequencing errors. CDR3 sequences were aligned to IMGT reference sequences to assign V, D and J gene segments. For a sequence to be retained, a match of at least six nucleotides to both a V gene segment and a J gene segment was required. Rearrangements were classified as productive when the CDR3 lacked stop codons and remained in frame with V and J, and all other rearrangements were classified as non-productive. Following IMGT convention, CDR3 was defined as the stretch from the second conserved V-encoded cysteine to the conserved J-encoded phenylalanine. Sequences without an unambiguous match to a single V gene segment were excluded from the earlier analysis of 450 to 750 of the donors. In an earlier analysis of about 590 of the donors, a V segment was called functional when productive rearrangements were above 56.7%, and segregating when the standard deviation between donors exceeded 5%. A statistical classification framework was built for diagnosing cytomegalovirus status from the catalog of TCR beta chain sequences. In a later analysis, V and J genes were assigned by comparing TCR nucleotide sequences against IMGT/GENE-DB human TR gene sequences. Using the TCRdist pipeline, a later analysis assigned CDR3 sequences along with most-parsimonious VDJ recombination scenarios. In a later analysis, each TCR beta chain was defined by its CDR3 amino acid sequence together with its V-gene family, and reads without a unique V-gene family were excluded. As a way to deal with suspected cross-contamination and a sequencing artifact, a later analysis dropped hundreds of nucleotide sequences that were highly shared and had low generation probability. In a later analysis, a clonal expansion index was calculated for each public chain from normalized within-repertoire ranks of inferred template counts. Generation probabilities in a later analysis came from a VDJ recombination model fitted to out-of-frame rearrangements, and those results were checked against IGoR. Hypergeometric tests were used in a later analysis to score TCR-TCR, TCR-HLA and TCR-CMV co-occurrence, with a repertoire-size bias correction applied to the TCR pairs. In a later analysis, false discovery rates were estimated by permuting HLA or CMV assignments 20 times. In a later analysis, co-occurring TCRs were grouped using DBSCAN, and TCRdist sequence similarity was added for clustering within HLA-allele-positive subsets. For co-occurrence clustering, repertoires with fewer than 30,000 or more than 120,000 public chains were excluded, along with a handful of repertoires with anomalous nucleotide sharing. As stored in TCRdb, this immuneACCESS dataset retains in-frame rearrangements with V and J assigned. A fraction of the clones does not appear; measured against another copy, unresolved V genes explain less than half of the discrepancy, and the remainder lacks a known reason. V, J and clone size were drawn from that table, and D and trimming were deduced from the DNA. This sample's table lists 60,000 or so clones. The ten largest make up about 2.1% of the sample.

The cohort consisted of 600 to 700 healthy bone marrow donors. All cohort members were sampled while nominally healthy, although unrecorded immune exposures were likely present. The donor was CMV seronegative and was included in the group of 352 seronegative cohort members. A peripheral blood sample was provided by each donor, and peripheral blood mononuclear cells were used for TCR beta sequencing. The Qiagen DNeasy Blood Extraction Kit was used to extract genomic DNA from the blood cell samples. This sequence was found in a woman aged 18-29 years in good health and CMV-seronegative. The chain couples TRBV18 to TRBJ1-2; TRBD1 matches 8 bases in the middle. Sequences were obtained from PBMCs. The encoded CDR3 is CASSPTGEASGYTF. The DNA sequence follows: TGTGCCAGCTCACCGACAGGGGAGGCGTCTGGCTACACCTTC. The full variable domain, with segments outside the CDR3 supplied by the reference TRBV18 and TRBJ1-2 proteins, appears as NAGVMQNPRHLVRRRGQEARLRCSPMKGHSHVYWYRQLPEEGLKFMVYLQKENIIDESGMPKERFSAEFPKEGPSILRIQQVVRGDSAAYFCASSPTGEASGYTFGSGTRLTVV.